A single sample gave rise to the 14 T cell receptor beta chains below, sequenced in a study of cytomegalovirus exposure and HLA in healthy donors. Researchers ran the PCR with 60 Vbeta and 13 Jbeta primers. Assay: immunoSEQ multiplex PCR; the TCRdb copy retains only in-frame clones and omits some. There are 75,000 to 90,000 clones in the sample; 55% to 65% occur only once, and approximately 16% lies in the top ten. The material sequenced was PBMCs. These receptors were taken from a woman aged 40 to 49 in good health and CMV-seropositive.

This chain joins TRBV28 and TRBJ1-3, with 9 bases lining up with TRBD1. Trimming cost V 3 bases and J 3 bases; bases outside gene matches: 3. Germline CDR1 is MDHEN and CDR2 is SYDVKM. The CDR3 spans 15 residues. CDR3 nucleotide sequence: TGTGCCAGCAGTTTTTCGGACAGGGGTGGAAACACCATATATTTT. It yields the protein CASSFSDRGGNTIYF.

This chain links TRBV2 with TRBJ2-1; D possibly corresponds to TRBD2 (6 bases). Germline V lookup: CDR1 SNHLY, CDR2 FYNNEI. The CDR3 sequence is 12 residues long. V was pared by 4 bases and J by 9 bases, with 10 bases between. In DNA form, the CDR3 reads TGTGCCAGCAGTGTTCGGGAGACTGAGCAGTTCTTC. As protein: CASSVRETEQFF.

The J gene is TRBJ2-3, the V gene TRBV11-2, with D possibly TRBD2 on 6 matching bases. Trimming cost V 5 bases and J 8 bases, with 20 bases left between them. The CDR3 has 15 amino acids. CDR1 and CDR2 from the germline V gene are SGHAT and FQNNGV. Here the CDR3 DNA reads TGTGCCAGCAGCCTTCAAGCGGGTGCCCTTGCTACGCAGTATTTT. Encoded protein: CASSLQAGALATQYF.

The chain joins TRBV6-1 to TRBJ2-1; 8 bases are shared with TRBD2. The J segment lost 10 bases and the V segment lost 2 bases, leaving 1 base of the junction unmatched. Germline CDR1 and CDR2: MNHNS and SASEGT. CDR3 length: 12 amino acids. CDR3 sequence reads: CASSELAGEQFF. CDR3 coding DNA: TGTGCCAGCAGTGAATTAGCGGGAGAGCAGTTCTTC.

The rearrangement links TRBV7-6 to TRBJ1-4; D possibly corresponds to TRBD1 (5 bases). CDR3 size: 17 residues. The ends were cut back, 5 bases at V and 4 bases at J, with 20 bases in the middle. The germline CDR1 and CDR2 sequences are SGHVS and FNYEAQ. Written as DNA, the CDR3 is TGTGCCAGCAGCCCCCCTTCAGGGCAGGGACTTAATGAAAAACTGTTTTTT. Its protein is CASSPPSGQGLNEKLFF.

This sequence joins TRBV6-6 and TRBJ2-1; 10 bases agree with TRBD2. Germline V gives CDR1 MNHNY, CDR2 SVGAGI (reference sequence). Germline trimming cut 8 bases from V and 4 bases from J; bases unmatched to any gene: 5. The CDR3 consists of 14 residues. CDR3 region: CASGTTSGYNEQFF. The CDR3 DNA reads TGTGCCAGCGGGACGACTAGCGGGTACAATGAGCAGTTCTTC.

V and J are TRBV7-2 and TRBJ2-3; TRBD2 might be the D (6 bases). Germline CDR1 SGHTA, CDR2 FQGNSA. Trimming stripped 5 bases from V and 6 bases from J, with 18 bases between. This CDR3 spans 15 amino acids. As DNA, the CDR3 is TGTGCCAGCAGCCAAAATGGGGGAGGTGGGGATACGCAGTATTTT. This sequence encodes CASSQNGGGGDTQYF.

In its sample, this clone was seen a few times. The J gene is TRBJ2-7, the V gene TRBV7-2; D might be TRBD1 (6 bases). The V end lost 3 bases, the J end lost 2 bases, and 14 bases lay between the germline ends. There are 15 residues in the CDR3. The germline gives CDR1 SGHTA, CDR2 FQGNSA. The CDR3 nucleotides read TGTGCCAGCAGCTTGTCCGGGACACCCACCTACGAGCAGTACTTC. Protein: CASSLSGTPTYEQYF.

V is TRBV4-1 and J is TRBJ2-7, with 8 bases that match TRBD2. The CDR3 is made up of 15 amino acids. Germline assignment: CDR1 MGHRA and CDR2 YSYEKL. Trimming at V came to 0 bases and at J to 3 bases, leaving 4 bases not matched to a gene. CDR3 sequence: CASSQEHGTSYEQYF. CDR3 DNA: TGCGCCAGCAGCCAAGAACACGGGACTAGCTACGAGCAGTACTTC.

In its sample, this clone was seen a few times. This chain links TRBV19 with TRBJ2-1, with 15 bases lining up with TRBD2. Looked up from germline, CDR1 is LNHDA and CDR2 is SQIVND (reference sequence). The CDR3 runs 20 residues. Losses at the gene ends were 0 bases for V and 7 bases for J; bases not matched to a gene: 13. CDR3 loop: CASSIDGLAGGLGALNEQFF. The CDR3 region has the DNA TGTGCCAGTAGTATAGATGGACTAGCGGGAGGGCTAGGGGCATTAAATGAGCAGTTCTTC.

The chain carries TRBV28 and TRBJ1-5, with D possibly matching TRBD1 (5 bases). Between the trimmed V and J ends, which lost 6 bases and 1 base, there was a span of 10 bases. CDR1 and CDR2 from the germline V gene are MDHEN and SYDVKM. CDR3 length: 14 residues. This chain's CDR3 is CASSLGGSNQPQHF. In nucleotides, the CDR3 is TGTGCCAGCAGCCTGGGGGGGAGCAATCAGCCCCAGCATTTT. The variable domain in full, completed from reference TRBV28 and TRBJ1-5, reads DVKVTQSSRYLVKRTGEKVFLECVQDMDHENMFWYRQDPGLGLRLIYFSYDVKMKEKGDIPEGYSVSREKKERFSLILESASTNQTSMYLCASSLGGSNQPQHFGDGTRLSIL.

This chain connects TRBV27 to TRBJ2-5; D not certain. Judging by the DNA end, TRBJ2-7 fits better; the J call may be wrong. CDR1 is MNHEY, CDR2 SMNVEV, per germline (reference sequence). This CDR3 is 15 amino acids long. The CDR3 sequence is CASSLSKQLIGEQYF. In nucleotides, the CDR3 is TGTGCCAGCAGTTTATCCAAACAGCTAATCGGCGAGCAGTACTTC.

This chain joins TRBV5-1 and TRBJ1-4; TRBD1 aligns across 7 bases. The trim removed 4 bases at V and 5 bases at J, leaving 8 bases unmatched. The CDR3 is made up of 15 amino acids. Germline CDR1 SGHRS, CDR2 YFSETQ. Here the CDR3 reads CASSLRTGLNEKLFF. DNA for the CDR3: TGCGCCAGCAGCCTCCGGACAGGACTCAATGAAAAACTGTTTTTT.

The chain employs TRBV7-9 and TRBJ2-5; 9 bases agree with TRBD2. The V gene end was trimmed by 3 bases and the J gene end by 5 bases; junction bases not matched to a gene: 16. This CDR3 comprises 18 residues. Germline CDR1 and CDR2: SEHNR and FQNEAQ (reference sequence). The CDR3 reads CASSLLPGGLADWETQYF. The CDR3 DNA reads as TGTGCCAGCAGCTTGTTGCCGGGGGGACTAGCCGACTGGGAGACCCAGTACTTC.